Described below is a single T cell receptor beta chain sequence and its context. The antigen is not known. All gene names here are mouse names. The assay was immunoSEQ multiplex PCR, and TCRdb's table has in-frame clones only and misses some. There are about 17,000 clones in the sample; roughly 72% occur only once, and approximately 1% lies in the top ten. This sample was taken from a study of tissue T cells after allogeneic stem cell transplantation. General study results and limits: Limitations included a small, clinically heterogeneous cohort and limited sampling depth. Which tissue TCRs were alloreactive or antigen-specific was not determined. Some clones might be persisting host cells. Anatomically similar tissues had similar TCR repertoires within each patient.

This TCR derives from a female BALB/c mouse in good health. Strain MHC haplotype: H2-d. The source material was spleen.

Incomplete CDR3 DNA: TGCACCTGCAGTGTCTTGGGACAGTCAAACACAGAAGTCTTC. This sequence encodes CTCSVLGQSNTEVF. The complete CDR3 sequence is CTCSVLGQSNTEVFF. V usage is TRBV1 and J usage is TRBJ1-1; TRBD1 agrees at 7 bases. The CDR3 goes on 1 residue after the read ends, and that part is filled in from the germline J gene. CDR1 and CDR2 from the germline V gene are NSQYPW and LRSPGD (reference sequence). Germline trimming cut 4 bases from V and 0 bases from J; bases unmatched to any gene: 5. The CDR3 runs to 15 residues.